This TCR beta chain was obtained from a study of neurological immune-mediated disorders. The ends were cut back, 3 bases at V and 9 bases at J, with 14 bases in the middle. Germline lookup yields CDR1 SQVTM and CDR2 ANQGSEA. The CDR3 totals 12 residues. Described time point: longitudinal time-point 3. This clonotype was counted many times. The antigen is undetermined. TCRdb called the 5' RACE reads again in MiXCR, with one record for every CDR3 protein. The sample records tens of thousands of distinct CDR3 sequences, about an eighth being singletons. Broader study findings: Private repertoires in all groups were suggested by the absence of shared CDR3 amino acid sequences among expanded clones across subjects.

This sequence joins TRBV29-1 and TRBJ1-2, with D tentatively TRBD1 (6 bases). This clonotype was sampled from a male donor with HTLV-1-associated myelopathy (HAM/TSP). Sequencing input: PBMCs. The CDR3 DNA follows: TGCAGCGTTGAGCTACAGGGAAACCGCTACACCTTC. As protein: CSVELQGNRYTF. The full variable domain, in which reference TRBV29-1 and TRBJ1-2 provide the parts outside the CDR3, is SAVISQKPSRDICQRGTSLTIQCQVDSQVTMMFWYRQQPGQSLTLIATANQGSEATYESGFVIDKFPISRPNLTFSTLTVSNMSPEDSSIYLCSVELQGNRYTFGSGTRLTVV.